Below, 6 T cell receptor beta chains from the same sample are listed, as sequenced in a study of cytomegalovirus exposure and HLA in healthy donors. This PCR relied on a set of 60 Vbeta primers and 13 Jbeta primers. The data were produced by immunoSEQ multiplex PCR, yet TCRdb's version contains in-frame clones alone and is incomplete. Of around 130,000 clones in the sample, about three quarters were seen once. Sequencing used PBMCs. The receptor set was obtained from a man aged 40-55 years in good health and CMV-seronegative.

CDR3 sequence (DNA): TGTGCCAGCAGCCACGGGGACAGGGACTACGAGCAGTACTTC. This sequence encodes CASSHGDRDYEQYF. The V call is TRBV11-2, the J call TRBJ2-7; 9 bases are a match to TRBD1. The CDR3 loop spans 14 amino acids. The junction had 5 bases not matched to a gene; V was cut back by 5 bases and J by 3 bases. Germline lookup yields CDR1 SGHAT and CDR2 FQNNGV.

The chain is built from TRBV27 and TRBJ1-5; D might be TRBD1 (6 bases). V lost 6 bases and J 3 bases, leaving 18 bases between the germline ends. The CDR3 totals 16 residues. Germline-derived CDR1 and CDR2 are MNHEY and SMNVEV (reference sequence). As DNA, the CDR3 is TGTGCCAGCAGGGGTAACAGGGATTGGATCAATCAGCCCCAGCATTTT. Protein sequence: CASRGNRDWINQPQHF.

This clone was observed a handful of times. This rearrangement joins TRBV6-1 to TRBJ1-2, with D possibly matching TRBD1 (6 bases). Germline V gene lookup returns CDR1 MNHNS and CDR2 SASEGT. V lost 4 bases and J 4 bases, leaving 16 bases between the germline ends. The CDR3 runs to 15 residues. The CDR3 reads CASSAQPGQIYGYTF. DNA for the CDR3: TGTGCCAGCAGTGCTCAACCGGGACAAATCTATGGCTACACCTTC.

The chain combines TRBV7-8 with TRBJ2-5, with 10 nucleotides matching TRBD1. The end of the DNA aligns better with TRBJ2-7, so the J call may be wrong. Germline V gene sequence: CDR1 SGHVS, CDR2 FQNEAQ. This CDR3 region has 14 residues. CDR3 sequence reads: CASSFRTGGYEQYF. The DNA for the CDR3 is TGTGCCAGCAGCTTTAGGACAGGGGGATACGAGCAGTACTTC.

This clone came up once. The chain is built from TRBV5-1 and TRBJ2-3; 13 nucleotides align to TRBD2. The length of the CDR3 is 16 residues. V shed 4 bases, J shed 2 bases, and the junction held 4 bases outside the gene matches. Germline values: CDR1 SGHRS, CDR2 YFSETQ. The CDR3 here is CASSLLAGGITDTQYF. The CDR3 DNA sequence: TGCGCCAGCAGCCTACTAGCGGGAGGGATCACAGATACGCAGTATTTT.

V and J are TRBV14 and TRBJ2-5, with TRBD2 matching over 7 bases. The J call may be incorrect, as the DNA end agrees better with TRBJ2-7. Germline V gene data show CDR1 as SGHDN and CDR2 as FVKESK. The CDR3 totals 14 residues. Here the CDR3 reads CASSQMSGAVEQYF. DNA of the CDR3: TGTGCCAGCAGCCAGATGAGCGGGGCGGTCGAGCAGTACTTC.